The sample holds one count of the clone carrying this TCR beta chain. This sample is drawn from a study of CD8 T cells in Susac syndrome. Whole-study context: Each patient with Susac syndrome, at the time of blood draw, was therapy-naive, on corticosteroids, or on intravenous immunoglobulin alone.

Random hexamers served to reverse transcribe about 0.5 to 1 ug RNA. Each CDR3 protein gets one entry after TCRdb re-called the immunoSEQ multiplex PCR reads with MiXCR. The data hold 200,000 to 300,000 distinct CDR3 sequences, with about 96% observed a single time. Sequencing targeted TCR beta in blood CD8+ and CD4+ T cells. The sample comprised CD4+ T cells from PBMCs. The sequence derives from a human donor with Susac syndrome.

CDR3: CASSLVPLLRESGSYEQYF. In nucleotides, the CDR3 is TGCGCCAGCAGCTTGGTACCCCTTCTGCGGGAGAGTGGCTCCTACGAGCAGTACTTC. The gene calls are TRBV5-1 and TRBJ2-7; 7 nucleotides match TRBD2. Losses at the gene ends were 0 bases for V and 0 bases for J; bases not matched to a gene: 15. The CDR3 extends over 19 amino acids. Germline CDR1 reads SGHRS; CDR2 reads YFSETQ.